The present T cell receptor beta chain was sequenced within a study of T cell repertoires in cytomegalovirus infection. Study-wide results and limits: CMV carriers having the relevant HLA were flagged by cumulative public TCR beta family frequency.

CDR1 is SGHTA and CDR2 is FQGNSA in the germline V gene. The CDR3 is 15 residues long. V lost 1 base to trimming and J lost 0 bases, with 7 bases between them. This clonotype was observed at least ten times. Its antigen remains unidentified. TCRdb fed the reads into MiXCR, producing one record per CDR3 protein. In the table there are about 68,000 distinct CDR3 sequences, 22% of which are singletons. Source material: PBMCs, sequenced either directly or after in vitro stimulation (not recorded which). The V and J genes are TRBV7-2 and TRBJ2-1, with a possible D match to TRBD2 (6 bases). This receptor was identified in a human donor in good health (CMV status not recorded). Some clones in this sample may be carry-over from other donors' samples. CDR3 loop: CASSLDGSSYNEQFF. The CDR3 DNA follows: TGTGCCAGCAGCTTAGACGGGAGCTCCTACAATGAGCAGTTCTTC.